This T cell receptor (beta chain) derives from a study of low-dose radiotherapy and immunotherapy resistance in tumors. Study at large: Cohort 1 was given 0.5 Gy per fraction every 2 weeks, for 6.5 Gy total. One day prior to radiation and immunotherapy, intravenous cyclophosphamide at 200 mg/m2 was given, repeated every two weeks. Patients took aspirin 300 mg by mouth once daily. This continued for four cycles, starting on cycle 1 day 1.

Primers used for first-strand cDNA, a TRAV- and TRBV-specific set, covered both alpha and beta chains. PCR amplification of the TCRs was performed with Phusion for 20 PCR cycles, and it relied on a constant-region primer together with a V-primer adapter. TCRdb passed the reads through MiXCR, listing each CDR3 protein once. This table has 64,000 or so distinct CDR3 sequences, approximately 31% appearing once. This clonotype was detected many times. The sample's time point: before trial treatment. Donors received a regimen that comprised nivolumab, ipilimumab, aspirin, low-dose cyclophosphamide and low-dose radiotherapy. V lost 7 bases to trimming and J lost 0 bases, with 10 bases between them. Germline lookup yields CDR1 SNHLY and CDR2 FYNNEI. The CDR3 has 13 amino acids.

The material sequenced was PBMCs, taken before treatment. The J gene is TRBJ2-7, the V gene TRBV2; D is unresolved. The TCR sequence derives from a female donor with ovarian cancer. The CDR3 loop reads CASTIRPSYEQYF. In DNA, the CDR3 is TGTGCCAGCACCATCAGGCCCTCCTACGAGCAGTACTTC.